This T cell receptor beta chain was captured by sequencing in a study of blood T cells in healthy people across ages. Study observations and caveats: The percentage of naive T cells correlated strongly with TCR beta diversity. CMV status of donors was unknown, possibly confounding expanded clonotype changes. As age increased, TCR beta diversity per million T cells fell in a roughly linear fashion. The lack of PBMC sorting stopped any conclusive naive versus antigen-experienced comparison.

Together with a sample-barcoded 5' primer, a J-beta primer mix was included in a second PCR lasting roughly 6 to 12 cycles. TCRdb reprocessed the 5' RACE reads with MiXCR, giving one entry per CDR3 protein. The table shows 800,000 to 950,000 distinct CDR3 sequences, with 30% to 45% occurring only once. The germline CDR1 and CDR2 sequences are SGHNT and YYREEE (reference sequence). The CDR3 is made up of 12 amino acids. Trimming stripped 7 bases from V and 7 bases from J, with 12 bases between. This clonotype was observed a few times. What it binds is unknown. V usage is TRBV5-4 and J usage is TRBJ2-1; D remains unclear. The TCR comes from a man aged 18 to 35 in good health. The sequenced sample was blood. CDR3 residues: CASHSDGNEQFF. DNA of the CDR3: TGTGCCAGCCACAGTGATGGAAATGAGCAGTTCTTC.